The 14 T cell receptor beta chains reported below all come from one sample, sequenced in a study of T-cell reconstitution after alpha-beta-depleted transplantation in children. As it was prepared, the TCRbeta library received unique molecular identifiers. Using its own MiXCR run on the PCR reads, TCRdb lists one record per CDR3 protein. Altogether hundreds of thousands of distinct CDR3 sequences are present, about 15% being singletons, with the ten largest covering 0.85% to 1.3%. The sequencing used PBMCs from the stem cell graft donor, collected from the stem cell graft. The receptors originated from a human donor who donated a stem cell graft to a child with acute myeloid leukemia.

The table lists this clonotype with a few counts. The chain recombines TRBV9 with TRBJ2-1, with D possibly being TRBD1 or TRBD2 (6 bases each). Trimming left V 1 base short and J 2 bases short, with 19 bases between. Per germline, CDR1 SGDLS and CDR2 YYNGEE. The CDR3 contains 18 residues. The CDR3 is CASSVRGASEGPYNEQFF. Here the CDR3 DNA reads TGTGCCAGCAGCGTAAGGGGGGCTTCGGAGGGACCCTACAATGAGCAGTTCTTC.

This chain links TRBV20-1 with TRBJ1-2; D possibly corresponds to TRBD1 (6 bases). V shed 0 bases and J shed 4 bases, with 21 bases lying between them. CDR1 is DFQATT and CDR2 is SNEGSKA in the germline V gene (reference sequence). This CDR3 is 17 amino acids long. This CDR3 is CSARDFATGGRFYGYTF. The CDR3 coding sequence is TGCAGTGCTAGAGATTTCGCAACTGGGGGGCGCTTCTATGGCTACACCTTC.

This sequence joins TRBV20-1 and TRBJ2-5; D is tentatively TRBD1 or TRBD2 (5 bases each). The CDR3 runs to 15 residues. The germline CDR1 and CDR2 sequences are DFQATT and SNEGSKA (reference sequence). Trimming took 6 bases from V and 5 from J, leaving 22 bases between them. The CDR3 DNA reads TGCAGTGCCAACGCCGGGACGGTGAATTTGGAGACCCAGTACTTC. It translates to CSANAGTVNLETQYF.

This clonotype was seen a handful of times. The chain joins TRBV12-3 or TRBV12-4 to TRBJ1-6; 9 bases fit TRBD1. The CDR3 is made up of 15 amino acids. Germline trimming cut 4 bases from V and 10 bases from J; bases unmatched to any gene: 8. CDR3 coding DNA: TGTGCCAGCAGTTCGTCACAGGGGGCTCGGTCACCCCTCCACTTT. This sequence encodes CASSSSQGARSPLHF.

This clonotype was seen repeatedly, ten times or more. The chain is built from TRBV5-6 and TRBJ2-7, with 10 bases identical to TRBD1. Trimming at V came to 7 bases and at J to 6 bases, leaving 13 bases not matched to a gene. The CDR3 has 15 amino acids. The germline V gene encodes CDR1 SGHDT and CDR2 YYEEEE. For the CDR3, the DNA is TGTGCCAGCTTGACAGGGGGCTCTCTGGTTGGCGAGCAGTACGTC. Protein sequence: CASLTGGSLVGEQYV.

This clonotype was counted between two and nine times. The chain links TRBV7-2 to TRBJ1-6; D unresolved. Trimming cost V 2 bases and J 5 bases, with 10 bases left between them. From germline, CDR1 is SGHTA and CDR2 FQGNSA. CDR3 length: 15 amino acids. The DNA of the CDR3 is TGTGCCAGCAGCTTATATGGTCGAGATAATTCACCCCTCCACTTT. Amino acids: CASSLYGRDNSPLHF. Full variable domain (missing parts from reference TRBV7-2 and TRBJ1-6): GAGVSQSPSNKVTEKGKDVELRCDPISGHTALYWYRQSLGQGLEFLIYFQGNSAPDKSGLPSDRFSAERTGGSVSTLTIQRTQQEDSAVYLCASSLYGRDNSPLHFGNGTRLTVT.

This clonotype was detected many times. The rearrangement uses TRBV5-1 and TRBJ2-3; D is ambiguous. The CDR3 has 14 amino acids. V lost 0 bases, J lost 5 bases, and 10 bases lay in between. Per germline, CDR1 SGHRS and CDR2 YFSETQ. The CDR3 coding sequence is TGCGCCAGCAGCTTGGGCTCGGATGGAGATACGCAGTATTTT. Protein product: CASSLGSDGDTQYF.

This clonotype was counted at least ten times. The chain joins TRBV12-3 or TRBV12-4 to TRBJ1-5; tentatively, D is TRBD1 (6 bases). Trimming removed 5 bases at V and 2 bases at J, with 10 bases between. The length of the CDR3 is 14 residues. This CDR3 reads CASSTQGRNQPQHF. The CDR3, as DNA: TGTGCCAGCAGTACACAGGGTCGCAATCAGCCCCAGCATTTT.

V and J are TRBV20-1 and TRBJ1-6; 9 bases are a match to TRBD1. Germline values: CDR1 DFQATT, CDR2 SNEGSKA (reference sequence). Trimming cost V 4 bases and J 6 bases; bases outside gene matches: 13. This CDR3 is built from 17 residues. The CDR3 coding sequence is TGCAGTGCTACGGTGGACAGGGGCGGTTGGGTTAATTCACCCCTCCACTTT. This sequence encodes CSATVDRGGWVNSPLHF.

This clonotype occurred a few times. This chain joins TRBV5-6 and TRBJ2-3; D is uncertain. The CDR3 contains 12 residues. V was pared by 3 bases and J by 9 bases, with 11 bases between. Germline assignment: CDR1 SGHDT and CDR2 YYEEEE. CDR3 sequence: CASSSRAGTQYF. The CDR3 region has the DNA TGTGCCAGCAGCTCCCGGGCTGGGACGCAGTATTTT.

This clonotype was seen only once. A much larger clone differs from this one at a single base, so this may be a read error. The CDR3 carries no conserved terminal phenylalanine or tryptophan, so it likely arises from a read error. The rearrangement uses TRBV6-4 and TRBJ2-1; weak D call: TRBD2 (7 bases). This CDR3 contains 15 residues. V was cut by 2 bases and J by 6 bases, with 14 bases left in between. Germline lookup yields CDR1 MRHNA and CDR2 SNTAGT. CDR3 amino acids: CASSDAGGLFNEQFS. The CDR3 DNA sequence: TGTGCCAGCAGTGACGCCGGGGGGCTCTTCAATGAGCAGTTCTCC.

V is TRBV24-1 and J is TRBJ2-2; tentatively, D is TRBD1 (6 bases). There are 14 residues in the CDR3. The V gene's germline CDR1 is KGHDR and CDR2 SFDVKD. The V end was cut by 4 bases, the J end by 10 bases, with 15 bases between. The CDR3 nucleotides read TGTGCCACCAGTGACCGCACAGGGTCCGCGGAGCTGTTTTTT. It translates to CATSDRTGSAELFF.

The sample holds many counts of this clonotype. In DNA form, the CDR3 reads TGCAGTGCTAGTGCCGGGGGCAACACTGAAGCTTTCTTT. Amino acids: CSASAGGNTEAFF. The gene calls are TRBV20-1 and TRBJ1-1; tentative D call: TRBD1 (6 bases). V shed 3 bases and J shed 2 bases, with 10 bases lying between them. The CDR3 has 13 amino acids. Germline CDR1 DFQATT, CDR2 SNEGSKA (reference sequence).

Only a few counts were recorded for this clonotype. V gene TRBV11-1 combines with J gene TRBJ2-7, with a tentative D call TRBD1 (5 bases). V lost 4 bases and J 1 base, leaving 20 bases between the germline ends. Germline loops: CDR1 SGHAT, CDR2 FQDESV (reference sequence). The CDR3 length is 17 residues. The CDR3 loop is CASSSPSVQGPSYEQYF. The CDR3 region has the DNA TGTGCCAGCAGCTCCCCGTCGGTTCAGGGCCCTTCCTACGAGCAGTACTTC.